These T cell receptor beta chains were read from a single sample in a study of cytomegalovirus exposure and HLA in healthy donors. Repertoires were generated with immunoSEQ multiplex PCR, while TCRdb's copy carries only in-frame clones and drops some. Of under 85,000 clones in the sample, about 79% were seen once. Sequenced: PBMCs. The source is a man in his forties in good health and CMV-seronegative. CDR3s include the opening cysteine and the closing phenylalanine or tryptophan. A D gene is named only where the DNA matches it firmly. Clone size, where shown, is once, few, many, or a class for clones that have expanded.

V	J	size	D	DNA	CDR3
TRBV28	TRBJ1-2	-	TRBD1	TGTGCCAGCAACGACAGGGCTGGCTACACCTTC	CASNDRAGYTF
TRBV13	TRBJ2-2	-	TRBD1	TGTGCCAGCAGCCAAAACCCGGGACAGGGGTTTACCGGGGAGCTGTTTTTT	CASSQNPGQGFTGELFF
TRBV18	TRBJ1-2	few	-	TGTGCCAGCTCACCACGACAGGCCCGCACACTCTATGGCTACACCTTC	CASSPRQARTLYGYTF
TRBV7-9	TRBJ1-3	-	-	TGTGCCAGCAGCCCTACTCTTAATAGGGGGAGCTCTGGAAACACCATATATTTT	CASSPTLNRGSSGNTIYF
TRBV14	TRBJ2-1	-	-	TGTGCCAGCAATCAGGACAGCTACAATGAGCAGTTCTTC	CASNQDSYNEQFF
TRBV7-2	TRBJ2-5	few	-	TGTGCCAGCAGCTTAGTTCTGCACAGCGGGGAGACCCAGTACTTC	CASSLVLHSGETQYF
TRBV28	TRBJ1-5	-	TRBD1	TGTGCCAGCAGTTCCCCCGGGACAGGGGAACAGCCCCAGCATTTT	CASSSPGTGEQPQHF
TRBV28	TRBJ2-1	-	-	TGTGCCAGCAGGCTGGGGGCTGGGGGCAATGAGCAGTTCTTC	CASRLGAGGNEQFF
TRBV7-3	TRBJ2-7	-	TRBD2	TGTGCCAGCAGCTTACAGAGCGGGAATATCCACGAGCAGTACTTC	CASSLQSGNIHEQYF
TRBV2	TRBJ1-5	-	-	TGTGCCAGCAGAAAAGACAGTAGCAATCAGCCCCAGCATTTT	CASRKDSSNQPQHF
TRBV7-2	TRBJ2-7	-	TRBD2	TGTGCCAGCAGCCCGCATGTGTGGGAGGGCCACTACGAGCAGTACTTC	CASSPHVWEGHYEQYF
TRBV6-5	TRBJ1-2	-	-	TGTGCCAGCAGTCAACAGAGTTACTATGGCTACACCTTC	CASSQQSYYGYTF
TRBV18	TRBJ1-4	-	TRBD1	TGTGCCAGCTCACCGGGACAGTCCCCGGGTGAAAAACTGTTTTTT	CASSPGQSPGEKLFF
TRBV25-1	TRBJ2-3	-	-	TGTGCCAGCTCGACGGTAAGAGGCGCAGATACGCAGTATTTT	CASSTVRGADTQYF
TRBV4-2	TRBJ2-5	-	TRBD2	TGTGCCAGCAGCCCGGGGGGGGGTAGCGGGGTTCCGGAGACCCAGTACTTC	CASSPGGGSGVPETQYF
TRBV18	TRBJ2-1	-	TRBD2	TGCGCCAGCTCTGTCCAACTGGGCGCGGGAGTGGATGAGCAGTTCTTC	CASSVQLGAGVDEQFF
TRBV7-3	TRBJ2-1	-	-	TGTGCCAGCAGCTTAACGAGCGCTAGTACCCTTAGTGAGCAGTTCTTC	CASSLTSASTLSEQFF
TRBV6-4	TRBJ2-2	-	-	TGTGCCAGCAGTTTTTCTAGCACCGGGGAGCTGTTTTTT	CASSFSSTGELFF
TRBV5-1	TRBJ2-5	-	TRBD1	TGCGCCAGCAGCTCGGGACAGGGAGGAGAGACCCAGTACTTC	CASSSGQGGETQYF
TRBV11-3	TRBJ1-1	-	-	TGTGCCAGCAGCTTAGGGGCTCGGGGTTCTGAAGCTTTCTTT	CASSLGARGSEAFF
TRBV11-2	TRBJ1-1	-	TRBD1	TGTGCCAGCAGCACGGGGGTGACGGGACAGACCTTT	CASSTGVTGQTF
TRBV6-1	TRBJ2-7	-	TRBD2	TGTGCCAGCAGTGAAGTGCCAGCGGGAGGTCGAGAGCAGTACTTC	CASSEVPAGGREQYF
TRBV30	TRBJ1-5	-	-	TGTGCCTGGAGTGTTCAGGGAAATCAGCCCCAGCATTTT	CAWSVQGNQPQHF
TRBV27	TRBJ2-7	-	TRBD1	TGTGCCAGCAGTGTCCGGGACAGGGGCCCCTACGAGCAGTACTTC	CASSVRDRGPYEQYF
TRBV4-1	TRBJ2-1	few	-	TGCGCCAGCAGCCCCAGCCCCTCGGGAGAAAGTGTGCAGTTCTTC	CASSPSPSGESVQFF
TRBV9	TRBJ2-3	-	-	TGTGCCAGCAGCGTTGCCAGGACTGCGGAGACTAGCACAGATACGCAGTATTTT	CASSVARTAETSTDTQYF
TRBV29-1	TRBJ2-2	-	-	TGCAGCGTGCCCGCGTCAGGGGTTTTCGGGGAGCTGTTTTTT	CSVPASGVFGELFF
TRBV18	TRBJ2-7	-	TRBD2	TGTGCCAGCTCACCCCTAGCGGGGGGTTCCTACGAGCAGTACTTC	CASSPLAGGSYEQYF
TRBV25-1	TRBJ2-7	-	-	TGTGCCAGCACTTCCCGGAGAGACGGAGAATCCTACGAGCAGTACTTC	CASTSRRDGESYEQYF
TRBV5-6	TRBJ1-3	-	TRBD1	TGTGCCAGCAGCTTGGGGACAGGGGCTGGAAACACCATATATTTT	CASSLGTGAGNTIYF
TRBV27	TRBJ1-2	-	TRBD1	TGTGCCAGCAGCCAAGGACAGGGGGGAGGTAACTATGGCTACACCTTC	CASSQGQGGGNYGYTF
TRBV11-3	TRBJ2-3	-	TRBD2	TGTGCCAGCAGCCAAGGGACTAGCGGGAGCGATACGCAGTATTTT	CASSQGTSGSDTQYF
TRBV28	TRBJ1-5	-	-	TGTGCCACCTTGGCTAGCAATCAGCCCCAGCATTTT	CATLASNQPQHF
TRBV7-2	TRBJ2-7	-	TRBD2	TGTGCCAGCAGTCATCCGGGGACTAGCCCTCCCGAGCAGTACTTC	CASSHPGTSPPEQYF
TRBV5-1	TRBJ2-5	-	TRBD2	TGCGCCAGCAGCTTAAGTAGCGGGAGAGGAGAGACCCAGTACTTC	CASSLSSGRGETQYF
TRBV25-1	TRBJ2-7	-	-	TGTGCCAGCAGTGAATGGGCAGGGAGGCGAAACGAGCAGTACTTC	CASSEWAGRRNEQYF
TRBV28	TRBJ2-1	-	-	TGTGCCAGCAGGACTTGCCTATCCTACAATGAGCAGTTCTTC	CASRTCLSYNEQFF
TRBV11-2	TRBJ2-7	-	-	TGTGCCAGCAGCTCCCGCGGAATTGGCGCCTACGAGCAGTACTTC	CASSSRGIGAYEQYF
TRBV4-1	TRBJ2-6	-	TRBD2	TGCGCCAGCAGCCAAGCTTCAAAGGCGGGGGCTGGGGCCAACGTCCTGACTTTC	CASSQASKAGAGANVLTF
TRBV7-2	TRBJ1-2	-	-	TGTGCCAGCAGCTTAGGCTCGGGGGGGGGCTACACCTTC	CASSLGSGGGYTF